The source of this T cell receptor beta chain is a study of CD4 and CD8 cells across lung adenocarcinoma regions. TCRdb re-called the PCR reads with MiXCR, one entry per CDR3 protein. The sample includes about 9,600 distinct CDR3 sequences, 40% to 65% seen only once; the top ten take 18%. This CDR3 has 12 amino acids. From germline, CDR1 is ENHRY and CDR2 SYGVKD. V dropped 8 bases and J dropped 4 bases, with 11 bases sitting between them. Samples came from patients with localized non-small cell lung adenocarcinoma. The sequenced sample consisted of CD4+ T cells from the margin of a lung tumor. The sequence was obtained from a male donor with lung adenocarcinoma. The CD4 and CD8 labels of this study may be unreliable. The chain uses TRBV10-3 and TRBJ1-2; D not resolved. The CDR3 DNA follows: TGTGCCATCCGTCAAGAGGGCTATGGCTACACCTTC. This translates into CAIRQEGYGYTF.